One sample yielded the 17 T cell receptor beta chains listed below, sequenced in a study of blood T cell repertoires in COVID-19. Data came from immunoSEQ multiplex PCR; TCRdb stores just in-frame clones and leaves some out. The sample carries tens of thousands of clones, roughly four fifths recorded once. Source material: peripheral blood. The receptor set was obtained from a man aged 45-65 years with COVID-19, enrolled during active disease.

This rearrangement joins TRBV5-1 to TRBJ1-1, with D unclear. CDR1 is SGHRS and CDR2 is YFSETQ in the germline V gene. V was shortened by 0 bases and J by 7 bases, with 13 bases between the two germline ends. CDR3 length: 14 residues. The CDR3 DNA is TGCGCCAGCAGCTTGGACGACGGAGAATATGAAGCTTTCTTT. As protein: CASSLDDGEYEAFF.

The chain uses TRBV7-9 and TRBJ2-5; D remains ambiguous. Looked up from germline, CDR1 is SEHNR and CDR2 is FQNEAQ (reference sequence). The CDR3 covers 14 residues. V shed 5 bases and J shed 1 base, with 11 bases lying between them. The CDR3 DNA reads TGTGCCAGCAGCCGAGCCAGGTCCCAAGAGACCCAGTACTTC. As protein: CASSRARSQETQYF.

The chain joins TRBV5-6 to TRBJ1-5, with 11 bases matching TRBD1. Germline CDR1 and CDR2: SGHDT and YYEEEE. The CDR3 consists of 18 residues. V lost 0 bases and J lost 3; bases outside the gene matches: 8. CDR3 residues: CASSLGTGGGLVNQPQHF. CDR3 DNA: TGTGCCAGCAGCTTGGGGACAGGGGGCGGACTGGTCAATCAGCCCCAGCATTTT.

The chain recombines TRBV9 with TRBJ2-7; a weak D match, TRBD2 (6 bases). Trimming took 4 bases from V and 6 from J, leaving 8 bases between them. CDR1 and CDR2 from the germline V gene are SGDLS and YYNGEE. The CDR3 is 11 amino acids. The CDR3 region is CASSSGSEQYF. The CDR3 bases are TGTGCCAGCAGCTCCGGGAGCGAGCAGTACTTC.

V gene TRBV7-3 combines with J gene TRBJ2-1; D might be TRBD1 (6 bases). The CDR3 has 13 residues. V lost 4 bases and J 7 bases, leaving 11 bases between the germline ends. CDR1 and CDR2 from the germline V gene are SGHTA and FQGTGA. The CDR3 sequence is CASSYGQTNEQFF. CDR3 nucleotide sequence: TGTGCCAGCAGCTACGGACAGACAAATGAGCAGTTCTTC.

The V and J genes are TRBV21-1 and TRBJ2-2; TRBD1 is taken as the D call from the table, unchecked against the DNA. TRBV21-1 is flagged as a pseudogene. This CDR3 comprises 14 residues. CDR3 region: CASKSQGNTGELFF. CDR3 nucleotides: TGTGCCAGCAAATCACAGGGGAACACCGGGGAGCTGTTTTTT.

This chain uses TRBV19 with TRBJ2-4, with 7 nucleotides matching TRBD2. Germline V gives CDR1 LNHDA, CDR2 SQIVND (reference sequence). Unmatched junction bases numbered 6, after V lost 5 bases and J lost 2 bases. The CDR3 loop spans 15 amino acids. The CDR3 reads CASSGAGVSKNIQYF. CDR3 coding DNA: TGTGCCAGTAGTGGCGCGGGGGTGTCCAAAAACATTCAGTACTTC.

The DNA for the CDR3 is TGCGCCAGCAGCCAAGTTCGGGGACTAGGCCGCGAGACCCAGTACTTC. Amino acid sequence: CASSQVRGLGRETQYF. This chain connects TRBV4-3 to TRBJ2-5, with 8 bases that match TRBD2. Germline V CDR1 and CDR2: LGHNA, YSLEER. The CDR3 runs to 16 residues. The J segment lost 5 bases and the V segment lost 1 base, leaving 9 bases of the junction unmatched.

This rearrangement joins TRBV6-6 to TRBJ1-4; the match to TRBD1 covers 9 bases. Germline trimming cut 5 bases from V and 7 bases from J; bases unmatched to any gene: 8. The CDR3 spans 15 residues. The germline V gene has CDR1 MNHNY and CDR2 SVGAGI (reference sequence). The CDR3 bases are TGTGCCAGCAGTAGATACAGGGGGCTAGTTGAAAAACTGTTTTTT. As protein: CASSRYRGLVEKLFF.

The V call is TRBV19, the J call TRBJ2-2; D unresolved. The CDR3 contains 15 residues. V lost 7 bases, J lost 0 bases, and 12 bases lay in between. Germline loops: CDR1 LNHDA, CDR2 SQIVND (reference sequence). The CDR3 reads CASNIRHTNTGELFF. Written as DNA, the CDR3 is TGTGCCAGTAACATTCGACACACGAACACCGGGGAGCTGTTTTTT.

This rearrangement joins TRBV5-1 to TRBJ2-3; 11 nucleotides match TRBD2. The germline V gene encodes CDR1 SGHRS and CDR2 YFSETQ. V lost 1 base, J lost 4 bases, and 8 bases stayed unmatched. The CDR3 totals 17 residues. The CDR3 bases are TGCGCCAGCAGCTTGCTTGGTAGCGGGGGGGCTCCAGATACGCAGTATTTT. It encodes CASSLLGSGGAPDTQYF.

This clone was counted once. The chain joins TRBV4-1 to TRBJ1-6, with 7 bases aligning to TRBD1. The ends lost 0 bases at V and 13 bases at J; junction bases unmatched: 9. Germline V lookup: CDR1 MGHRA, CDR2 YSYEKL. The CDR3 contains 15 residues. This chain's CDR3 is CASSQELARGLPLHF. CDR3 nucleotide sequence: TGCGCCAGCAGCCAAGAATTGGCCAGGGGGTTGCCCCTCCACTTT.

This clone was observed a single time. This sequence joins TRBV27 and TRBJ1-1, with 9 positions matching TRBD1. The ends lost 6 bases at V and 6 bases at J; junction bases unmatched: 14. The length of the CDR3 is 16 residues. CDR1 is MNHEY, CDR2 SMNVEV, per germline (reference sequence). CDR3 residues: CASRLTSGTGKSEAFF. As DNA, the CDR3 is TGTGCCAGCAGATTAACTTCCGGGACAGGGAAATCTGAAGCTTTCTTT.

V and J are TRBV10-3 and TRBJ1-5; weak D call: TRBD1 (6 bases). Germline V gene sequence: CDR1 ENHRY, CDR2 SYGVKD. With 0 bases removed from V and 4 bases from J, the gap between germline ends came to 16 bases. The CDR3 sequence is 17 residues long. The CDR3 loop is CAISESFSGQGNQPQHF. DNA for the CDR3: TGTGCCATCAGTGAGTCTTTTTCGGGTCAGGGGAATCAGCCCCAGCATTTT.

This clone appeared a few times. The V and J genes are TRBV11-2 and TRBJ2-5, with D tentatively TRBD1 (5 bases). This CDR3 is built from 18 residues. Trimming cost V 4 bases and J 0 bases, with 21 bases left between them. The germline V gene has CDR1 SGHAT and CDR2 FQNNGV. The CDR3 loop reads CASSYKITGASNQETQYF. CDR3 DNA: TGTGCCAGCAGCTACAAAATAACAGGAGCATCTAACCAAGAGACCCAGTACTTC.

The V and J genes are TRBV7-3 and TRBJ1-1; tentatively, D is TRBD1 (6 bases). Trimming stripped 2 bases from V and 4 bases from J, with 17 bases between. Germline V lookup: CDR1 SGHTA, CDR2 FQGTGA. CDR3 size: 16 residues. The CDR3 DNA follows: TGTGCCAGCAGCTTATTCGGGGGGGCCGGTGGCACTGAAGCTTTCTTT. Translation: CASSLFGGAGGTEAFF. The complete variable domain, with remaining parts taken from reference TRBV7-3 and TRBJ1-1, reads GAGVSQTPSNKVTEKGKYVELRCDPISGHTALYWYRQSLGQGPEFLIYFQGTGAADDSGLPNDRFFAVRPEGSVSTLKIQRTERGDSAVYLCASSLFGGAGGTEAFFGQGTRLTVV.

This clone showed up many times. V gene TRBV7-3 combines with J gene TRBJ2-1; TRBD1 matches at 7 bases. Germline V gene data show CDR1 as SGHTA and CDR2 as FQGTGA. J gave up 15 bases and V 5 bases, and 13 bases lay outside the gene matches. The CDR3 totals 13 residues. CDR3 nucleotide sequence: TGTGCCAGCAGCCAGGGGACAGATCGAGGTTTGTTCTTC. Translation: CASSQGTDRGLFF.